The 17 T cell receptor beta chains in this list originate from one sample, sequenced in a study of siplizumab effects on memory and regulatory T cells (dated by TCRdb to between 2018 and 2021). Library generation was performed with the immunoSEQ multiplex PCR assay. TCRdb's version of the immuneACCESS table is confined to in-frame rearrangements and falls short of the full clone set. An unresolved V gene accounts for under half of the shortfall where checked; the remainder is of unknown origin. Counted in this sample were 50,000 to 70,000 clones; roughly 96% of them appeared once. The biggest ten clones account for roughly 0.097% of the sample. The sequencing input was naive CD8+ T cells sorted from blood. According to the study, the label for this sample's cell subset or site signals: unstimulated naive T cells. These receptors were obtained from a human donor in good health.

CDR3 coding DNA: TGTGCCAGCAGCACAGGTGACGAGCAGTACTTC. Translation: CASSTGDEQYF. This chain joins TRBV13 and TRBJ2-7, with a tentative D call TRBD1 (5 bases). The CDR3 runs to 11 residues. Between the trimmed V and J ends, which lost 5 bases and 5 bases, there was a span of 7 bases. Germline V lookup: CDR1 PRHDT, CDR2 FYEKMQ (reference sequence).

This rearrangement joins TRBV5-6 to TRBJ1-1; possible D gene TRBD1, 6 bases. Trimming took off 4 bases at V and 8 bases at J, with 15 bases between the two ends. The CDR3 is 13 amino acids. Germline V gene sequence: CDR1 SGHDT, CDR2 YYEEEE. The CDR3 bases are TGTGCCAGCAGCCAGGGGACCCCGGGGGAAGCTTTCTTT. It specifies CASSQGTPGEAFF.

V is TRBV19 and J is TRBJ1-5, with D unclear. Trimming left V 7 bases short and J 2 bases short, with 6 bases between. CDR1 LNHDA and CDR2 SQIVND come from the germline V gene (reference sequence). The CDR3 is 12 amino acids. CDR3 coding DNA: TGTGCCAGTACGGTCGGCAATCAGCCCCAGCATTTT. Its protein is CASTVGNQPQHF.

This rearrangement joins TRBV11-2 to TRBJ1-4; D is undetermined. The CDR3 runs 14 residues. CDR1 is SGHAT, CDR2 FQNNGV, per germline. Trimming took 3 bases from V and 6 from J, leaving 11 bases between them. CDR3 in DNA: TGTGCCAGCAGCTTTGTTGGGTCTGATGAAAAACTGTTTTTT. The encoded protein is CASSFVGSDEKLFF.

The chain combines TRBV7-3 with TRBJ2-3; 11 bases align to TRBD2. V dropped 5 bases and J dropped 4; count of bases not matched to a gene: 5. This CDR3 has 15 amino acids. Germline loops: CDR1 SGHTA, CDR2 FQGTGA. CDR3 coding DNA: TGTGCCAGCAGCCTTAGCGGGGGGGCGGCAGATACGCAGTATTTT. Encoded protein: CASSLSGGAADTQYF.

The V and J genes are TRBV7-9 and TRBJ2-6, with TRBD1 as a possible D gene (5 bases). V lost 5 bases and J lost 0, with 17 bases in between. CDR3 length: 18 residues. The germline CDR1 and CDR2 sequences are SEHNR and FQNEAQ (reference sequence). This CDR3 is CASSTRQTPGSGANVLTF. CDR3 nucleotides: TGTGCCAGCAGCACCCGACAGACCCCTGGCTCTGGGGCCAACGTCCTGACTTTC.

This rearrangement joins TRBV5-1 to TRBJ2-5; TRBD2 matches 7 bases. The length of the CDR3 is 17 residues. Germline V gene data show CDR1 as SGHRS and CDR2 as YFSETQ. Trimming cost V 0 bases and J 3 bases; bases outside gene matches: 11. The CDR3 protein is CASSLEVMRGSEETQYF. The DNA of the CDR3 is TGCGCCAGCAGCTTGGAGGTTATGCGGGGGTCCGAAGAGACCCAGTACTTC.

The gene calls are TRBV6-5 and TRBJ2-2; 7 bases are a match to TRBD1. With 0 bases clipped from V and 4 bases from J, the junction kept 5 bases outside the gene matches. This CDR3 comprises 16 residues. Germline assignment: CDR1 MNHEY and CDR2 SVGAGI. The CDR3 sequence: CASSYSTGAPTGELFF. The DNA for the CDR3 is TGTGCCAGCAGTTACTCTACAGGGGCGCCCACCGGGGAGCTGTTTTTT.

This clone was found once. The V gene is TRBV5-1, the J gene TRBJ2-4; the D gene is possibly TRBD1 (5 bases). Trimming stripped 5 bases from V and 7 bases from J, with 16 bases between. Germline V gives CDR1 SGHRS, CDR2 YFSETQ. This CDR3 is 14 amino acids long. The CDR3 nucleotides are TGCGCCAGCAGACTCACTGACAGCCTGAACATTCAGTACTTC. Amino acids: CASRLTDSLNIQYF.

V usage is TRBV7-3 and J usage is TRBJ2-3; D remains ambiguous. The ends were cut back, 2 bases at V and 1 base at J, with 7 bases in the middle. The CDR3 covers 14 residues. The V gene's germline CDR1 is SGHTA and CDR2 FQGTGA. The CDR3 DNA reads as TGTGCCAGCAGCTTATTTCCGGGCACAGATACGCAGTATTTT. As protein: CASSLFPGTDTQYF.

The chain couples TRBV11-2 to TRBJ2-7; D perhaps matches TRBD1 (6 bases). Trimming cost V 4 bases and J 3 bases, with 10 bases left between them. From germline, CDR1 is SGHAT and CDR2 FQNNGV. This CDR3 spans 13 amino acids. CDR3 sequence: CASSSRGFYEQYF. The CDR3 DNA is TGTGCCAGCAGCTCTAGGGGGTTCTACGAGCAGTACTTC.

The chain couples TRBV14 to TRBJ1-5, with D uncertain. Trimming took off 4 bases at V and 7 bases at J, with 20 bases between the two ends. CDR3 length equals 16 residues. Germline loops: CDR1 SGHDN, CDR2 FVKESK. The DNA for the CDR3 is TGTGCCAGCAGCCGGACCCCCGGGAGAGCCCGACAGCCCCAGCATTTT. Residues: CASSRTPGRARQPQHF.

CDR3 nucleotide sequence: TGTGCCAGCAGGGGACAGTCGGAAACTGAAGCTTTCTTT. Amino acids: CASRGQSETEAFF. This sequence joins TRBV7-6 and TRBJ1-1, with 7 nucleotides matching TRBD1. V lost 6 bases and J lost 5; bases outside the gene matches: 6. The CDR3 is 13 residues long. CDR1 is SGHVS and CDR2 is FNYEAQ in the germline V gene. Complete variable domain (other parts from reference TRBV7-6 and TRBJ1-1): GAGVSQSPRYKVTKRGQDVALRCDPISGHVSLYWYRQALGQGPEFLTYFNYEAQQDKSGLPNDRFSAERPEGSISTLTIQRTEQRDSAMYRCASRGQSETEAFFGQGTRLTVV.

A remark on this clone: Other nucleotide sequences from this sample produce the same CDR3. J is TRBJ2-7 and V is TRBV19; 8 positions agree with TRBD1. Germline loops: CDR1 LNHDA, CDR2 SQIVND (reference sequence). Trimming cost V 1 base and J 2 bases; bases outside gene matches: 1. The CDR3 totals 14 residues. The CDR3 protein is CASSIGTGTYEQYF. The CDR3 nucleotides read TGTGCCAGTAGTATAGGGACAGGGACCTACGAGCAGTACTTC.

The count of this clone is one. The CDR3 spells CASRQDGGDTQYF. The CDR3 DNA follows: TGTGCCAGCAGACAGGACGGGGGGGATACGCAGTATTTT. The rearrangement uses TRBV7-6 and TRBJ2-3; 7 bases are shared with TRBD2. The CDR3 sequence is 13 residues long. CDR1 is SGHVS and CDR2 is FNYEAQ in the germline V gene. V shed 6 bases and J 6 bases; nucleotides not matched to a gene: 6.

This clone was seen only once. The CDR3 reads CASSPGTGYTF. CDR3 sequence (DNA): TGTGCCAGCAGCCCCGGAACGGGCTACACCTTC. The chain is built from TRBV4-2 and TRBJ1-2, with unresolved D. Germline V gene sequence: CDR1 LGHNA, CDR2 YNFKEQ. Trimming removed 4 bases at V and 8 bases at J, with 8 bases between. The CDR3 length is 11 residues.

V gene TRBV6-5 combines with J gene TRBJ2-3; 8 bases are a match to TRBD1. Germline V gives CDR1 MNHEY, CDR2 SVGAGI. The length of the CDR3 is 13 residues. The V gene end was trimmed by 6 bases and the J gene end by 4 bases; junction bases not matched to a gene: 3. The CDR3 is CASSWTGPDTQYF. CDR3 nucleotides: TGTGCCAGCAGCTGGACAGGGCCAGATACGCAGTATTTT.